This TCR beta chain came from a study of blood T cells in healthy people across ages. CDR1 KGHSH and CDR2 LQKENI come from the germline V gene. The CDR3 loop spans 16 amino acids. After removal of 3 bases from V and 9 bases from J, the junction contained 12 bases not matched to a gene. The second PCR ran roughly 6 to 11 cycles with a sample-barcoded 5' primer and J-beta primers. Every sample produced at least 2.5 million CDR3-containing paired-end reads. TCRdb redid the calling of the 5' RACE reads with MiXCR, one entry per CDR3 protein. The table has about 1.5 million distinct CDR3 sequences, 42% seen once. This clonotype was picked up a small number of times. Its target is not known. Ranging in age from roughly 6 to 100, the donors were healthy Caucasian individuals from Russia. Study-level points and caveats: Fewer expanded clones and more diversity marked long-lived versus aged donors.

This TCR was sampled from a woman in her late teens or twenties in good health. Sequencing was performed on blood. The chain employs TRBV18 and TRBJ2-1; 9 bases match TRBD2. The CDR3 region has the DNA TGTGCCAGCTCACCCCCGACTAGCGGTGGCCTTAGTGAGCAGTTCTTC. This sequence encodes CASSPPTSGGLSEQFF.